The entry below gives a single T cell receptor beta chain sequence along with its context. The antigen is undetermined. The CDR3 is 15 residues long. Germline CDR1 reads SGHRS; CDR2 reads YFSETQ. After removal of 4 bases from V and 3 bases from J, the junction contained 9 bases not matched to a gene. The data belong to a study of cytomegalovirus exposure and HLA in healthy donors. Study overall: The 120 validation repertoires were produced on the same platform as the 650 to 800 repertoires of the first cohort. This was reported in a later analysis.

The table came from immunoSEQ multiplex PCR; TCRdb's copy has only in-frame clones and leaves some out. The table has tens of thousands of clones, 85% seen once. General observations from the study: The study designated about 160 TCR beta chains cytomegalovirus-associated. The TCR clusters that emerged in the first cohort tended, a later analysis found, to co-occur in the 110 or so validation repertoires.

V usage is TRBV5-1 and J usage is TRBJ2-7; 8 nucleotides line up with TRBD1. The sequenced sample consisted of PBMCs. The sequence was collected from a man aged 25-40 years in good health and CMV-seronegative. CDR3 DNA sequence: TGCGCCAGCAGCCACTTACAGGGGGATGACTACGAGCAGTACTTC. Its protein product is CASSHLQGDDYEQYF.